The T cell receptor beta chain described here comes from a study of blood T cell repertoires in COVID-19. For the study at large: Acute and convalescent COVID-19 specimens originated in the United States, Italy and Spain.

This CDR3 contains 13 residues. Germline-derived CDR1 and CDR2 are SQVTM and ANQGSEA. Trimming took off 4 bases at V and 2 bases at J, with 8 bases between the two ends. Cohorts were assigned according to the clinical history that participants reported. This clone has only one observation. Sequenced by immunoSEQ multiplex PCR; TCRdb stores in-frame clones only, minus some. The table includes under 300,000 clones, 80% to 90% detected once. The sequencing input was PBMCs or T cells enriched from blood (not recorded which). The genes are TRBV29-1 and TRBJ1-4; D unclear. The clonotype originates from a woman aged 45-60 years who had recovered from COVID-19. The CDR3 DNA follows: TGCAGCGTTGCTGGGCCCACTAATGAAAAACTGTTTTTT. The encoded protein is CSVAGPTNEKLFF.